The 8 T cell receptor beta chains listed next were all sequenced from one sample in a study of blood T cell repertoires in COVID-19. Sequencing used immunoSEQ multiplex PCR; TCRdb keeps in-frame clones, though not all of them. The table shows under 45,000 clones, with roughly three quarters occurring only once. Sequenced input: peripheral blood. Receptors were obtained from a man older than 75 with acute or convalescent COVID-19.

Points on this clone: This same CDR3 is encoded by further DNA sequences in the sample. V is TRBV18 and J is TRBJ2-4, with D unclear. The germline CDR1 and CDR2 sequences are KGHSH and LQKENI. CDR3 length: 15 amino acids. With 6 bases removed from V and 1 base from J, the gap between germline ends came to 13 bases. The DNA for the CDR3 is TGTGCCAGCTCCTATCTAGGAAATGCCAAAAACATTCAGTACTTC. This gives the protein CASSYLGNAKNIQYF.

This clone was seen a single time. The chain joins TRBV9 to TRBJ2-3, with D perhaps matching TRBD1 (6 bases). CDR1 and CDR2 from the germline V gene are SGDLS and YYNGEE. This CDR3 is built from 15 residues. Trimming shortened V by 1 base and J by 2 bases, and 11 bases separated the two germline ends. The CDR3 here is CASSVLGHNTDTQYF. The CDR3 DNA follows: TGTGCCAGCAGCGTATTGGGACACAACACAGATACGCAGTATTTT. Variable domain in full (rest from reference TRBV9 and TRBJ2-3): DSGVTQTPKHLITATGQRVTLRCSPRSGDLSVYWYQQSLDQGLQFLIQYYNGEERAKGNILERFSAQQFPDLHSELNLSSLELGDSALYFCASSVLGHNTDTQYFGPGTRLTVL.

The CDR3: CARSHPLAGGDTGELFF. CDR3 in DNA: TGTGCCAGAAGCCACCCACTAGCGGGGGGGGACACCGGGGAGCTGTTTTTT. The V call is TRBV5-3, the J call TRBJ2-2, with TRBD2 matching 13 bases. TRBV5-3 is treated as an ORF (open reading frame) with a function not yet certain. The V and J ends lost 4 bases and 3 bases, in that order; junction bases with no gene match: 6. The CDR3 contains 17 residues.

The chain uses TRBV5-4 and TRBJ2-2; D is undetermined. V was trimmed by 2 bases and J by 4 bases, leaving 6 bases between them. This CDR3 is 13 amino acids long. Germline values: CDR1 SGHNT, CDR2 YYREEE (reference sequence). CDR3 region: CASSFKSTGELFF. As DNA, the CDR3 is TGTGCCAGCAGCTTCAAATCCACCGGGGAGCTGTTTTTT.

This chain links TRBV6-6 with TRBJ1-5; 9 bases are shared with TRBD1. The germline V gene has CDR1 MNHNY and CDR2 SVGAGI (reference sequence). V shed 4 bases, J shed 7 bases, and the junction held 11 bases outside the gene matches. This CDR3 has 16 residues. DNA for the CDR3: TGTGCCAGCAGTTTCGACCAAACAGGGGGCTGGCAGCCCCAGCATTTT. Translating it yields CASSFDQTGGWQPQHF.

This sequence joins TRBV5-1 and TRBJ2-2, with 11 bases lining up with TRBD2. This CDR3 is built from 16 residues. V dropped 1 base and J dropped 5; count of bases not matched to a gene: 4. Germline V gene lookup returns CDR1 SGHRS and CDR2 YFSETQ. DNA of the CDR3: TGCGCCAGCAGCTTGACTAGCGGGAGTAAGACCGGGGAGCTGTTTTTT. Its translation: CASSLTSGSKTGELFF.

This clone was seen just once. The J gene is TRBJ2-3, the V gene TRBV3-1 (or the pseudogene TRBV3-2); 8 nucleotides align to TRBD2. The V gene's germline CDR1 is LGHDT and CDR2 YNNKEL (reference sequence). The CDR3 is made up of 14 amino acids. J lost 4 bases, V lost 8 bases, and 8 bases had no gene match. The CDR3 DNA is TGTGCCAGCCGACGGAGCGGGGGCGCAGATACGCAGTATTTT. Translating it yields CASRRSGGADTQYF.

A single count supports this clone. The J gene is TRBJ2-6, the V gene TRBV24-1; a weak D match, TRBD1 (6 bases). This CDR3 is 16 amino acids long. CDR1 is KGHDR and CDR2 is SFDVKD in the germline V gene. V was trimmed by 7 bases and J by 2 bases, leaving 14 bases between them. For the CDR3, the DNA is TGTGCCACCAGCGCCATCACAGGGACTGGGGCCAACGTCCTGACTTTC. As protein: CATSAITGTGANVLTF.